This entry is about one TCR beta chain. Its antigen is currently unknown. These data come from a study of shared clonotypes between healthy human individuals. Study conclusions and caveats: Sampling used blood alone; tissue repertoires probably differ. Rarefaction analysis demonstrated incomplete sorted-subset sequencing notwithstanding large depth. Some clonotypes were shared by all four sorted-subset donors, while others were not shared. The non-shared ones had lower generation probabilities than the shared ones.

Sorted-subset replicate PCRs used about 0.2 ug DNA, approximately 33,000 T cell genomes. Produced via immunoSEQ multiplex PCR; TCRdb's table is partial and in-frame only. The data hold about 1.4 million clones, with approximately 96% observed a single time. CDR3 length: 15 residues. Trimming at V came to 7 bases and at J to 4 bases, leaving 10 bases not matched to a gene. Germline CDR1 is MDHEN and CDR2 is SYDVKM. The receptor's source is a man aged 25-45 years in good health. The V gene is TRBV28, the J gene TRBJ2-5, with 9 bases lining up with TRBD2. Source material: naive CD4+ T cells sorted from blood. The sample's subset: CD45RA+ positively selected. Here the CDR3 DNA reads TGTGCCAGCACCCCAGGGGCTAGCGGGACAGAGACCCAGTACTTC. This sequence encodes CASTPGASGTETQYF.